The 17 T cell receptor beta chains reported below all come from one sample, sequenced in a study of graft-versus-host responses after intestinal transplantation. TCRdb keeps only in-frame clones here, not all; method: immunoSEQ multiplex PCR. This sample has approximately 14,000 clones, with roughly 32% found just once. The authors seeded some 200,000 CFSE-labeled responder cells together with some 200,000 irradiated stimulator cells tagged with violet dye. Source: alloreactive CD8+ T cells from a mixed lymphocyte reaction culture, taken before intestinal transplant. Subset reported: CFSE-low proliferating T cells sorted from roughly six-day pre-transplant mixed lymphocyte reaction (GvH or HvG direction). These receptors all stem from a human patient who received an intestinal transplant.

The V gene is TRBV13, the J gene TRBJ2-5; no clear D gene. Germline CDR1 is PRHDT and CDR2 is FYEKMQ (reference sequence). With 3 bases removed from V and 5 bases from J, the gap between germline ends came to 10 bases. The CDR3 runs to 13 residues. The CDR3 protein is CASSFRVGETQYF. The CDR3 nucleotides read TGTGCCAGCAGCTTCCGTGTAGGCGAGACCCAGTACTTC.

This clone was seen once. The rearrangement links TRBV2 to TRBJ2-5; TRBD2 agrees at 9 bases. Per the germline V gene, CDR1 is SNHLY and CDR2 is FYNNEI. There are 14 residues in the CDR3. The V segment lost 6 bases and the J segment 2 bases; nucleotides outside the gene matches: 4. CDR3 protein: CASRPLAGQETQYF. CDR3 in DNA: TGTGCCAGCAGACCCCTAGCGGGACAAGAGACCCAGTACTTC.

A few counts support this clone. This sequence joins TRBV6-5 and TRBJ2-3; TRBD1 is a possible D gene (5 bases). The germline V gene has CDR1 MNHEY and CDR2 SVGAGI. The CDR3 runs 13 residues. V shed 8 bases and J shed 4 bases, with 13 bases lying between them. CDR3 nucleotide sequence: TGTGCCAGCTCCAGTCAGGGCCCAGATACGCAGTATTTT. This sequence encodes CASSSQGPDTQYF.

In this sample, this clone is medium-sized. This chain connects TRBV10-3 to TRBJ1-2; no reliable D call. This CDR3 spans 16 amino acids. V was clipped by 2 bases and J by 2 bases, with 15 bases between them. The germline V gene has CDR1 ENHRY and CDR2 SYGVKD. CDR3 bases: TGTGCCATCAGTGAGCCTACTATGAGGAGAAACTATGGCTACACCTTC. It specifies CAISEPTMRRNYGYTF.

The chain has TRBV11-2 and TRBJ1-5, with D perhaps matching TRBD1 (5 bases). The V end was cut by 4 bases, the J end by 5 bases, with 9 bases between. The CDR3 runs 13 residues. Germline V gene data show CDR1 as SGHAT and CDR2 as FQNNGV. This CDR3 is CASSSGLYQPQHF. CDR3 in DNA: TGTGCCAGCAGCTCGGGACTTTATCAGCCCCAGCATTTT.

This clone showed up just a few times. J is TRBJ2-7 and V is TRBV29-1; TRBD1 matches 9 bases. Germline V gene data show CDR1 as SQVTM and CDR2 as ANQGSEA. J lost 1 base, V lost 4 bases, and 8 bases had no gene match. CDR3 length: 15 amino acids. CDR3: CSVVLGTGPSYEQYF. DNA of the CDR3: TGCAGCGTTGTGCTCGGGACAGGGCCATCCTACGAGCAGTACTTC.

The CDR3 DNA sequence: TGTGCCAGCAGTTTATCAGACGGGGACAATGAGCAGTTCTTC. Protein sequence: CASSLSDGDNEQFF. The chain links TRBV27 to TRBJ2-1, with D tentatively TRBD2 (5 bases). V was clipped by 0 bases and J by 5 bases, with 8 bases between them. CDR3 length: 14 residues. Per germline, CDR1 MNHEY and CDR2 SMNVEV (reference sequence).

Concerning this clone itself: Other DNA sequences in the same sample also yield this CDR3. The chain joins TRBV30 to TRBJ2-7; tentative D call: TRBD1 (5 bases). With 0 bases removed from V and 3 bases from J, the gap between germline ends came to 9 bases. This CDR3 region has 13 residues. Germline CDR1 GTSNPN, CDR2 SVGIG (reference sequence). Written as DNA, the CDR3 is TGTGCCTGGAGTGTAGGGGCAGGCTACGAGCAGTACTTC. The encoded protein is CAWSVGAGYEQYF.

By share of the sample, this clone is medium-sized. The rearrangement links TRBV5-8 to TRBJ1-5; D is unresolved. The CDR3 loop spans 16 amino acids. V was clipped by 4 bases and J by 4 bases, with 18 bases between them. Germline CDR1 reads SGHTS; CDR2 reads YDEGEE. CDR3: CASSPSATVGNQPQHF. CDR3 coding DNA: TGTGCCAGCAGCCCCTCCGCGACGGTAGGAAATCAGCCCCAGCATTTT.

The chain carries TRBV27 and TRBJ1-1; no definite D call. There are 13 residues in the CDR3. CDR1 MNHEY and CDR2 SMNVEV come from the germline V gene (reference sequence). V was trimmed by 2 bases and J by 5 bases, leaving 9 bases between them. As DNA, the CDR3 is TGTGCCAGCAGTTTAGGTTCCCTAACTGAAGCTTTCTTT. It yields the protein CASSLGSLTEAFF.

This chain links TRBV29-1 with TRBJ1-1, with 7 positions matching TRBD1. Trimming at V came to 4 bases and at J to 0 bases, leaving 5 bases not matched to a gene. The CDR3 contains 14 residues. Germline CDR1 SQVTM, CDR2 ANQGSEA. The CDR3 DNA is TGCAGCGTTGTTTGGGGACAGATGAACACTGAAGCTTTCTTT. Protein sequence: CSVVWGQMNTEAFF.

This chain connects TRBV6-1 to TRBJ2-3, with unresolved D. CDR1 and CDR2 from the germline V gene are MNHNS and SASEGT. CDR3 length: 11 amino acids. Trimming pared 6 bases from V and 1 base from J, leaving 2 bases between. CDR3 DNA: TGTGCCAGCAGCCGCACAGATACGCAGTATTTT. Amino acid sequence: CASSRTDTQYF.

This clone was seen only a few times. The chain employs TRBV6-1 and TRBJ2-5, with a tentative D call TRBD2 (5 bases). The germline V and J ends were trimmed by 1 base and 4 bases, with 13 bases remaining between them. In germline, CDR1 is MNHNS, CDR2 SASEGT. CDR3 length: 15 residues. The CDR3: CASSEGTVSGETQYF. Here the CDR3 DNA reads TGTGCCAGCAGTGAAGGGACTGTATCGGGAGAGACCCAGTACTTC.

V gene TRBV5-5 combines with J gene TRBJ2-7, with D possibly matching TRBD2 (6 bases). There are 17 residues in the CDR3. Germline CDR1 SGHKS, CDR2 YYEKEE (reference sequence). V was pared by 4 bases and J by 0 bases, with 20 bases between. Here the CDR3 reads CASSPRSSGDSSYEQYF. The CDR3 bases are TGTGCCAGCAGCCCAAGGAGTTCGGGGGATAGCTCCTACGAGCAGTACTTC.

Remarks on this clone: At one end, the junction sequence differs from germline, possibly due to a read error. The gene calls are TRBV4-1 and TRBJ2-5; D could derive from TRBD1 or TRBD2 (5 bases each). The germline CDR1 and CDR2 sequences are MGHRA and YSYEKL. This CDR3 spans 11 amino acids. This CDR3 is CASSHSGAVDF. The CDR3 DNA follows: TGCGCCAGCAGCCACTCCGGGGCCGTCGACTTC.

This clone was found a few times. This chain uses TRBV6-6 with TRBJ1-2, with D unresolved. Trimming took off 11 bases at V and 1 base at J, with 17 bases between the two ends. The CDR3 length is 14 residues. From germline, CDR1 is MNHNY and CDR2 SVGAGI (reference sequence). In nucleotides, the CDR3 is TGTGCCTCTCACCCGGGGAGCCGTAACTATGGCTACACCTTC. As protein: CASHPGSRNYGYTF.

This chain joins TRBV9 and TRBJ2-5; 8 positions match TRBD2. The CDR3 has 13 amino acids. V was pared by 6 bases and J by 5 bases, with 6 bases of the junction left unmatched. Per germline, CDR1 SGDLS and CDR2 YYNGEE. DNA of the CDR3: TGTGCCAGCAACGGGGGGGAAGGCGAGACCCAGTACTTC. This codes for CASNGGEGETQYF.